These T cell receptor beta chains were read from a single sample in a study of cytomegalovirus exposure and HLA in healthy donors. Some clones are missing from TCRdb's copy, which holds only in-frame ones; the method was immunoSEQ multiplex PCR. Here the sample spans about 130,000 clones, about 74% being singletons. Sequences were obtained from PBMCs. Receptors were obtained from a man aged 40-49 years in good health and CMV-seropositive. The CDR3 runs from the conserved cysteine through the conserved F or W. The D gene is left open where the match is weak. Clone size appears in some rows only: once, few, many, or a class for an expanded clone.

D gene: TRBD2; V gene: TRBV27; clone size: -; J gene: TRBJ2-5; CDR3 protein: CASSYDSGLAGGRGETQYF; CDR3 DNA: TGTGCCAGCAGTTACGACTCGGGACTAGCGGGGGGCAGGGGAGAGACCCAGTACTTC
D gene: TRBD1; V gene: TRBV2; clone size: few; J gene: TRBJ1-1; CDR3 protein: CASSADRGVEAFF; CDR3 DNA: TGTGCCAGCAGCGCGGACAGGGGCGTTGAAGCTTTCTTT
D gene: -; V gene: TRBV29-1; clone size: -; J gene: TRBJ2-1; CDR3 protein: CSPGGQFF; CDR3 DNA: TGCAGCCCCGGGGGGCAGTTCTTC
D gene: TRBD1; V gene: TRBV28; clone size: -; J gene: TRBJ2-7; CDR3 protein: CASSSIRDRAHEQYF; CDR3 DNA: TGTGCCAGCAGTTCTATCCGGGACAGGGCCCACGAGCAGTACTTC
D gene: -; V gene: TRBV2; clone size: few; J gene: TRBJ1-4; CDR3 protein: CASRGRVNEKLFF; CDR3 DNA: TGTGCCAGCAGGGGCAGGGTTAATGAAAAACTGTTTTTT
D gene: TRBD2; V gene: TRBV7-2; clone size: -; J gene: TRBJ2-7; CDR3 protein: CASSLAGTSGLPYEQYF; CDR3 DNA: TGTGCCAGCAGCTTAGCCGGGACTAGCGGTTTACCCTACGAGCAGTACTTC
D gene: -; V gene: TRBV9; clone size: -; J gene: TRBJ1-3; CDR3 protein: CASSVDAGGILSGNTIYF; CDR3 DNA: TGTGCCAGCAGCGTAGATGCGGGAGGAATCCTCTCTGGAAACACCATATATTTT
D gene: TRBD1; V gene: TRBV27; clone size: -; J gene: TRBJ1-1; CDR3 protein: CASSSTGVGTEAFF; CDR3 DNA: TGTGCCAGCAGTTCGACAGGGGTTGGCACTGAAGCTTTCTTT
D gene: TRBD2; V gene: TRBV6-6; clone size: -; J gene: TRBJ2-1; CDR3 protein: CAISSPGLAAYNEQFF; CDR3 DNA: TGTGCCATCAGTTCCCCGGGACTAGCAGCCTACAATGAGCAGTTCTTC
D gene: TRBD2; V gene: TRBV6-1; clone size: -; J gene: TRBJ2-3; CDR3 protein: CASSDKRDSQTLCTQYF; CDR3 DNA: TGTGCCAGCAGTGATAAGCGGGACTCGCAGACATTGTGTACGCAGTATTTT
D gene: TRBD2; V gene: TRBV10-3; clone size: -; J gene: TRBJ2-7; CDR3 protein: CAISESLAAQYF; CDR3 DNA: TGTGCCATCAGTGAGTCGCTAGCGGCGCAGTACTTC
D gene: TRBD1; V gene: TRBV29-1; clone size: -; J gene: TRBJ1-2; CDR3 protein: CSVAPGTENYGYTF; CDR3 DNA: TGCAGCGTTGCCCCCGGGACAGAAAACTATGGCTACACCTTC
D gene: TRBD2; V gene: TRBV6-4; clone size: -; J gene: TRBJ2-3; CDR3 protein: CASSATAGGTDTQYF; CDR3 DNA: TGTGCCAGCAGTGCAACAGCGGGAGGGACAGATACGCAGTATTTT
D gene: TRBD1; V gene: TRBV7-8; clone size: -; J gene: TRBJ2-7; CDR3 protein: CASSKHGTGKTYEQYF; CDR3 DNA: TGTGCCAGCAGCAAGCATGGGACAGGGAAGACCTACGAGCAGTACTTC
D gene: -; V gene: TRBV9; clone size: -; J gene: TRBJ1-3; CDR3 protein: CASSVGGDRNTIYF; CDR3 DNA: TGTGCCAGCAGCGTAGGAGGGGACAGAAACACCATATATTTT
D gene: TRBD2; V gene: TRBV19; clone size: -; J gene: TRBJ2-1; CDR3 protein: CASTRLAGYNEQFF; CDR3 DNA: TGTGCCAGTACCCGACTAGCGGGGTACAATGAGCAGTTCTTC
D gene: -; V gene: TRBV6-5; clone size: -; J gene: TRBJ2-7; CDR3 protein: CASSRRQAYEQYF; CDR3 DNA: TGTGCCAGCAGCCGACGGCAGGCCTACGAGCAGTACTTC
D gene: TRBD2; V gene: TRBV30; clone size: few; J gene: TRBJ2-1; CDR3 protein: CAWQTGTSGGLEQFF; CDR3 DNA: TGTGCCTGGCAGACCGGGACTAGCGGGGGTCTTGAGCAGTTCTTC
D gene: -; V gene: TRBV18; clone size: -; J gene: TRBJ2-5; CDR3 protein: CASSPLTYSGETQYF; CDR3 DNA: TGTGCCAGCTCACCACTGACTTACTCCGGGGAGACCCAGTACTTC
D gene: -; V gene: TRBV10-3; clone size: -; J gene: TRBJ2-7; CDR3 protein: CAISPKAEAYEQYF; CDR3 DNA: TGTGCCATCAGCCCGAAGGCGGAAGCCTACGAGCAGTACTTC
D gene: -; V gene: TRBV4-2; clone size: -; J gene: TRBJ1-1; CDR3 protein: CASSPANRVEAFF; CDR3 DNA: TGTGCCAGCAGCCCAGCCAACAGGGTCGAAGCTTTCTTT
D gene: -; V gene: TRBV7-8; clone size: -; J gene: TRBJ2-2; CDR3 protein: CASSSRTGVTGELFF; CDR3 DNA: TGTGCCAGCAGCTCTCGTACGGGAGTTACCGGGGAGCTGTTTTTT
D gene: -; V gene: TRBV7-2; clone size: -; J gene: TRBJ1-2; CDR3 protein: CASSLDLGGISDYTF; CDR3 DNA: TGTGCCAGCAGCTTAGACTTGGGGGGGATCTCGGACTACACCTTC
D gene: TRBD1; V gene: TRBV18; clone size: -; J gene: TRBJ1-5; CDR3 protein: CASSLGQGQVRPQHF; CDR3 DNA: TGTGCCAGCTCACTGGGACAGGGTCAAGTTAGACCCCAGCATTTT
D gene: -; V gene: TRBV10-1; clone size: many; J gene: TRBJ2-7; CDR3 protein: CASTETGDYEQYF; CDR3 DNA: TGCGCCAGCACGGAGACAGGTGACTACGAGCAGTACTTC
D gene: -; V gene: TRBV5-1; clone size: -; J gene: TRBJ1-1; CDR3 protein: CASSFGGCEAFF; CDR3 DNA: TGCGCCAGCAGCTTTGGGGGGTGTGAAGCTTTCTTT
D gene: -; V gene: TRBV12-5; clone size: -; J gene: TRBJ1-5; CDR3 protein: CASGPGLGNQPQHF; CDR3 DNA: TGTGCTAGTGGACCGGGATTGGGCAATCAGCCCCAGCATTTT
D gene: -; V gene: TRBV30; clone size: -; J gene: TRBJ1-6; CDR3 protein: CAWASQKGSPLHF; CDR3 DNA: TGTGCCTGGGCCTCCCAGAAGGGGTCACCCCTCCACTTT
D gene: -; V gene: TRBV5-5; clone size: -; J gene: TRBJ2-7; CDR3 protein: CASSPRTGGYEQYF; CDR3 DNA: TGTGCCAGCAGCCCGCGGACCGGGGGCTACGAGCAGTACTTC
D gene: TRBD1; V gene: TRBV29-1; clone size: few; J gene: TRBJ2-1; CDR3 protein: CSVDGTGGARSYNEQFF; CDR3 DNA: TGCAGCGTTGACGGGACAGGGGGCGCAAGGTCCTACAATGAGCAGTTCTTC
D gene: TRBD1; V gene: TRBV7-2; clone size: once; J gene: TRBJ1-6; CDR3 protein: CASSFNRGDNSPLHF; CDR3 DNA: TGTGCCAGCAGCTTTAACAGGGGAGATAATTCACCCCTCCACTTT
D gene: -; V gene: TRBV10-3; clone size: -; J gene: TRBJ1-2; CDR3 protein: CAISAAAERANYGYTF; CDR3 DNA: TGTGCCATCAGTGCCGCGGCGGAGAGAGCTAACTATGGCTACACCTTC
D gene: -; V gene: TRBV7-8; clone size: few; J gene: TRBJ2-3; CDR3 protein: CASSLAFSRDTQYF; CDR3 DNA: TGTGCCAGCAGCTTAGCGTTCTCCCGGGATACGCAGTATTTT
D gene: -; V gene: TRBV2; clone size: -; J gene: TRBJ2-1; CDR3 protein: CASGPYNEQFF; CDR3 DNA: TGTGCCAGCGGCCCCTACAATGAGCAGTTCTTC
D gene: -; V gene: TRBV27; clone size: -; J gene: TRBJ1-5; CDR3 protein: CASSLATVGQPQHF; CDR3 DNA: TGTGCCAGCAGTTTGGCGACAGTCGGACAGCCCCAGCATTTT